This T cell receptor (beta chain) was captured by sequencing in a study of CD8 T cells in Susac syndrome. An input of 0.5 to 1 ug of RNA was subjected to reverse transcription using random hexamers. Amplification of TCR beta CDR3 spanned 54 Vbeta and 13 Jbeta via immunoSEQ multiplex PCR. TCRdb reanalysed the immunoSEQ multiplex PCR reads using MiXCR and keeps one entry per CDR3 protein. The sample lists some 200,000 distinct CDR3 sequences; 95% were seen once. Findings and caveats of the study: A relatively small number of individuals underwent TCR sequencing and HLA analysis.

V lost 2 bases and J 7 bases, leaving 14 bases between the germline ends. This CDR3 contains 15 residues. Germline CDR1 is MGHRA and CDR2 is YSYEKL. The authors sequenced TCR beta from blood CD8+ and CD4+ T cells. Stable or active relapsing-remitting multiple sclerosis, untreated and meeting revised McDonald criteria, defined the controls. A word on this clonotype: Its antigen remains unidentified.

V and J are TRBV4-1 and TRBJ1-4; D remains unclear. Sequencing used CD4+ T cells from PBMCs. The receptor's source is a human donor with multiple sclerosis. The CDR3 spells CASSQLAPATEKLFF. The CDR3 bases are TGCGCCAGCAGCCAATTGGCGCCCGCCACTGAAAAACTGTTTTTT.